Below are 6 T cell receptor beta chains sequenced from a single sample in a study of patients and donors after allogeneic stem cell transplantation. TCRdb reprocessed the RT-PCR reads via MiXCR and lists one record per CDR3 protein. The table records under 170,000 distinct CDR3 sequences, approximately 40% of them present only once. Specimen: blood, either unsorted or a sorted T cell fraction (not recorded which). The receptors come from a human donor who was either an allogeneic HSCT recipient or a stem cell or donor lymphocyte infusion donor (not recorded which). It is not recorded whose cells these are; they may come from a transplant donor.

The chain uses TRBV3-1 and TRBJ1-5; no reliable D call. Germline V gene lookup returns CDR1 LGHDT and CDR2 YNNKEL (reference sequence). Trimming took off 1 base at V and 7 bases at J, with 8 bases between the two ends. This CDR3 comprises 13 residues. The DNA for the CDR3 is TGTGCCAGCAGCCAAGGGGGAAGACAGCCCCAGCATTTT. It codes for CASSQGGRQPQHF.

The rearrangement joins TRBV6-6 to TRBJ1-5, with 10 bases identical to TRBD1. V dropped 2 bases and J dropped 2; count of bases not matched to a gene: 12. The CDR3 is made up of 19 amino acids. Germline assignment: CDR1 MNHNY and CDR2 SVGAGI (reference sequence). The CDR3 DNA sequence: TGTGCCAGCAGTTACCGCTCCGGGACAGGGGACTTCGGCAATCAGCCCCAGCATTTT. Protein sequence: CASSYRSGTGDFGNQPQHF.

This clonotype has more than one count but fewer than ten. The chain couples TRBV28 to TRBJ1-2, with 7 bases that match TRBD1. With V trimmed by 7 bases and J by 5 bases, 10 bases remained unmatched. This CDR3 is built from 14 residues. Germline-derived CDR1 and CDR2 are MDHEN and SYDVKM. As DNA, the CDR3 is TGTGCCAGCACCCCTTGGACAGGAGGATATGGCTACACCTTC. It yields the protein CASTPWTGGYGYTF.

This clonotype was observed a few times. This chain uses TRBV29-1 with TRBJ1-1; weak D call: TRBD1 (5 bases). V lost 2 bases and J lost 6, with 10 bases in between. CDR3 length: 12 amino acids. Germline CDR1 and CDR2: SQVTM and ANQGSEA. The DNA of the CDR3 is TGCAGCGTTGAAAGGGGTCCCCCTGAAGCTTTCTTT. Protein: CSVERGPPEAFF.

The rearrangement links TRBV25-1 to TRBJ1-1; D ambiguous. V was trimmed by 4 bases and J by 3 bases, leaving 9 bases between them. The CDR3 sequence is 13 residues long. From germline, CDR1 is MGHDK and CDR2 SYGVNS. CDR3 amino acids: CASSANSYTEAFF. CDR3 sequence (DNA): TGTGCCAGCAGTGCTAACAGTTACACTGAAGCTTTCTTT.

Only a few counts were recorded for this clonotype. CDR3 DNA sequence: TGTGCCATCAGTGCGCTCCAGGGATTTCCTTTGAACACTGAAGCTTTCTTT. Translation: CAISALQGFPLNTEAFF. This sequence joins TRBV10-3 and TRBJ1-1; maybe TRBD1 (5 bases). V lost 4 bases to trimming and J lost 0 bases, with 18 bases between them. The CDR3 spans 17 residues. Germline assignment: CDR1 ENHRY and CDR2 SYGVKD.